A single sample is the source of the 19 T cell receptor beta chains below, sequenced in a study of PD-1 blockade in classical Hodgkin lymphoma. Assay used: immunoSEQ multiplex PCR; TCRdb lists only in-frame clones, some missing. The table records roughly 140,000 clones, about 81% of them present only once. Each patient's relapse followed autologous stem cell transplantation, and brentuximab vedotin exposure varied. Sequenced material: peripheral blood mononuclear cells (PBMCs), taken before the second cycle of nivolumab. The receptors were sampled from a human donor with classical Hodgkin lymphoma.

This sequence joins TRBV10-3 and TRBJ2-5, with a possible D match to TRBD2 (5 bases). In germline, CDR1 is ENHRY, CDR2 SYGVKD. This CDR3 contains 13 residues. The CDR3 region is CASRPGGQETQYF. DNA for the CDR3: TGTGCTAGCAGGCCCGGCGGGCAAGAGACCCAGTACTTC.

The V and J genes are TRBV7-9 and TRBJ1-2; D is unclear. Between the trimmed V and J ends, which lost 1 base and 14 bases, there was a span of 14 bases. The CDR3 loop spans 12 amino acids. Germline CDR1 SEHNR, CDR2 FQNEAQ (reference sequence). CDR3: CASSLGQVLRTF. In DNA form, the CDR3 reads TGTGCCAGCAGCTTAGGGCAGGTCCTGCGGACCTTC.

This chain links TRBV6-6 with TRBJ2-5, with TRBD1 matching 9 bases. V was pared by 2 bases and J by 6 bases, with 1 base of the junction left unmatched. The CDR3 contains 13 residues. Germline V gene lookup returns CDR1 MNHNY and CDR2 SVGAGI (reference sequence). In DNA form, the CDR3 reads TGTGCCAGCAGTTACGGACAGGGGCAGACCCAGTACTTC. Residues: CASSYGQGQTQYF.

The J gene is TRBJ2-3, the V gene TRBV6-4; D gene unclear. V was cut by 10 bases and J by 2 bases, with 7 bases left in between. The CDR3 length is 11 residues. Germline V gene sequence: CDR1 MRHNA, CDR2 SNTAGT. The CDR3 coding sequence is TGTGCCACCAGATCCACAGATACGCAGTATTTT. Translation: CATRSTDTQYF.

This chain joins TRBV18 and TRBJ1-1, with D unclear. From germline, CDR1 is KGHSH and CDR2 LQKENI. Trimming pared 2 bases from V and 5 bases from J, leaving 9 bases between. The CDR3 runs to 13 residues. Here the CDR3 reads CASSPGVGTEAFF. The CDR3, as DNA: TGTGCCAGCTCACCAGGGGTTGGTACTGAAGCTTTCTTT.

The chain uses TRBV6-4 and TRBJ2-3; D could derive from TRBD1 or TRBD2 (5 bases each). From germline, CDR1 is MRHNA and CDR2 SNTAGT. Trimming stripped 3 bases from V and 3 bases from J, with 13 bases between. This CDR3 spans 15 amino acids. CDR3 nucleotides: TGTGCCAGCAGTGATGAGCCGGGGCCTACAGATACGCAGTATTTT. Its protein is CASSDEPGPTDTQYF.

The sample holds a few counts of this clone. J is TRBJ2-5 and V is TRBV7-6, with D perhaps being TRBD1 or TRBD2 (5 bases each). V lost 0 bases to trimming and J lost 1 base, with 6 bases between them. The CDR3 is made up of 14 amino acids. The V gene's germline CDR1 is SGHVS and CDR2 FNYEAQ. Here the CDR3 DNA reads TGTGCCAGCAGCTTAGCCGGGACCCAAGAGACCCAGTACTTC. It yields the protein CASSLAGTQETQYF.

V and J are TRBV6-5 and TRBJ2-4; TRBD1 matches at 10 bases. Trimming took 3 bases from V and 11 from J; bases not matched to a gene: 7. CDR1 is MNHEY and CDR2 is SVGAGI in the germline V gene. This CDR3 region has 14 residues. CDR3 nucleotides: TGTGCCAGCAGTTATATACGGGACAGGGGTCTTCAGTACTTC. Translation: CASSYIRDRGLQYF.

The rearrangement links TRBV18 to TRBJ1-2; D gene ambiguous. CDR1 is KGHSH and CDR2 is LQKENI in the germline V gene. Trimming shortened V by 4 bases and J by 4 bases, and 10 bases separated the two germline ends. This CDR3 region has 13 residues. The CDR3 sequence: CASSQQGVYGYTF. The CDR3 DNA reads TGTGCCAGCTCACAACAAGGCGTCTATGGCTACACCTTC.

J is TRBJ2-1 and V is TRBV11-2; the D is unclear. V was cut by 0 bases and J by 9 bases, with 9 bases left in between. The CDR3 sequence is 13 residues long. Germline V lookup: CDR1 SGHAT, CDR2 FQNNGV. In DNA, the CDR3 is TGTGCCAGCAGCTTAGATAGAGGAAGTGAGCAGTTCTTC. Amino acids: CASSLDRGSEQFF.

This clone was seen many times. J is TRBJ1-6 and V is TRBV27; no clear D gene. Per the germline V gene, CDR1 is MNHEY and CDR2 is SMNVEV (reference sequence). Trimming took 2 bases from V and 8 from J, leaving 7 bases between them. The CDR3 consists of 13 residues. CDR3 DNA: TGTGCCAGCAGTTTACGGATCTATTCACCCCTCCACTTT. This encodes CASSLRIYSPLHF.

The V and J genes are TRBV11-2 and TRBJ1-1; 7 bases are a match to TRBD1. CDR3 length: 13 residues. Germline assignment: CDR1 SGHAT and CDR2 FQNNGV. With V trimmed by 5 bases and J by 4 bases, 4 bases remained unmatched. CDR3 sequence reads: CASSQGGVTEAFF. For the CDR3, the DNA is TGTGCCAGCAGCCAAGGGGGCGTCACTGAAGCTTTCTTT.

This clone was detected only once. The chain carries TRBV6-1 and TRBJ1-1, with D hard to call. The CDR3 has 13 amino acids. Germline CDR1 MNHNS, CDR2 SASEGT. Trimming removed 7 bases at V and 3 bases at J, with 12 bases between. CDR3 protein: CASKGSMDTEAFF. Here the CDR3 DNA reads TGTGCCAGCAAGGGTTCAATGGACACTGAAGCTTTCTTT.

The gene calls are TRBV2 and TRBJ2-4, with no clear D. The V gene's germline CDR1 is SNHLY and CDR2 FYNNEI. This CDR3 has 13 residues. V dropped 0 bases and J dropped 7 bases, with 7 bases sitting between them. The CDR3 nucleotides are TGTGCCAGCAGTGAAGCCGAACGGAACATTCAGTACTTC. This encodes CASSEAERNIQYF.

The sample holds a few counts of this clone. The CDR3 DNA is TGTGCCAGTAGTCCAAGATTGGACCCTGAAGCTTTCTTT. Translating gives CASSPRLDPEAFF. The rearrangement links TRBV19 to TRBJ1-1; D gene unclear. CDR3 length equals 13 residues. V was clipped by 5 bases and J by 6 bases, with 13 bases between them. Looked up from germline, CDR1 is LNHDA and CDR2 is SQIVND (reference sequence).

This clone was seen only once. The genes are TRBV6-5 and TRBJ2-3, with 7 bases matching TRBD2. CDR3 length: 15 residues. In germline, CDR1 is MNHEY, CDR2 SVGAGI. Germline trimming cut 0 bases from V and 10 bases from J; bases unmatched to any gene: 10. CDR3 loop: CASSYSAGPWWAQYF. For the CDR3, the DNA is TGTGCCAGCAGTTACTCAGCGGGGCCTTGGTGGGCGCAGTATTTT.

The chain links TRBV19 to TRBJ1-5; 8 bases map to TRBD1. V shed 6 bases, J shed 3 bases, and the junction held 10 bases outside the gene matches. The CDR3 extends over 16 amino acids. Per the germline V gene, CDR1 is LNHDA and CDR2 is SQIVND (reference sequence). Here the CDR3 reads CASSGITTGDNQPQHF. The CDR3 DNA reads TGTGCCAGTAGCGGGATAACGACAGGGGACAATCAGCCCCAGCATTTT.

The CDR3: CASSIQGVSYGYTF. The CDR3 bases are TGTGCCAGTAGTATTCAGGGGGTGAGCTATGGCTACACCTTC. V is TRBV19 and J is TRBJ1-2, with 7 bases aligning to TRBD1. The ends lost 3 bases at V and 4 bases at J; junction bases unmatched: 5. Germline CDR1 reads LNHDA; CDR2 reads SQIVND (reference sequence). The CDR3 has 14 amino acids.

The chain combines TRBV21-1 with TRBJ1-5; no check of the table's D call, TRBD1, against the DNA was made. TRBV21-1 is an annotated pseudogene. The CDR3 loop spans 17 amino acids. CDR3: CASSKVGASGAIKPQHF. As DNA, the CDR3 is TGTGCCAGCAGCAAAGTCGGGGCGTCAGGGGCCATTAAGCCCCAGCATTTT.